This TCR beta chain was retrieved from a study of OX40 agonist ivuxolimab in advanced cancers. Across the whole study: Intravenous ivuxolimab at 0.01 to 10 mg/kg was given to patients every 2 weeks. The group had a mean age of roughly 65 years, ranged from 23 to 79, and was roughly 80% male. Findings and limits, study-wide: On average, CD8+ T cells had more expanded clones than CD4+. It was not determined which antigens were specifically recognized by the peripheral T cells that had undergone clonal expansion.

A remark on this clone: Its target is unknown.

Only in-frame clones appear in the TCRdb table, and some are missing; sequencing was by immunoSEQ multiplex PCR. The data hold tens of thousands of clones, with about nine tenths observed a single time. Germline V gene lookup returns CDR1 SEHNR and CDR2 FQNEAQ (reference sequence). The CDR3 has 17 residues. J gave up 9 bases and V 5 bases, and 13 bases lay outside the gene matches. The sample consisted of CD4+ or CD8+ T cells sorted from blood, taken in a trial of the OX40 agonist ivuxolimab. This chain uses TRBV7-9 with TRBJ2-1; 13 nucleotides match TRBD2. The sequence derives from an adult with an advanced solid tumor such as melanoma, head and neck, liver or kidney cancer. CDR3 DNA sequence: TGTGCCAGCAGCCTGGGACTAGCGGGACCCTCGACCGTTGAGCAGTTCTTC. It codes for CASSLGLAGPSTVEQFF.